This T cell receptor (beta chain) was found in a study of beta chain features in type 1 diabetes. General study findings and limits: Shorter TCRB CDR3s, moderately but significantly so, marked every one of the four CD4+ subsets in Type 1 diabetes patients. Patients' naive, central memory and Treg TCRB repertoires seemed closer to one another than those of healthy donors.

TCRB transcripts that were expressed got sequenced, as all of the isolated RNA had been reverse transcribed. The protocol was immunoSEQ multiplex PCR, while the TCRdb copy is restricted to in-frame clones and leaves out a portion. The top ten clones hold 0.09% to 0.095% of a sample with roughly 610,000 clones, around a sixth of them seen once. The CDR3 covers 15 residues. The V and J ends lost 2 bases and 1 base, in that order; junction bases with no gene match: 1. From germline, CDR1 is MNHEY and CDR2 SVGAGI. Every single donor gave one heparinised blood draw, and these averaged approximately 120 mL. This clone was seen only a few times. Its specificity is not known.

The receptor comes from a man aged 18 to 30 in good health. The chain links TRBV6-5 to TRBJ2-3; 9 bases agree with TRBD2. The specimen sequenced was naive CD4+ T cells from blood. CDR3 region: CASSYQRGGTDTQYF. CDR3 coding DNA: TGTGCCAGCAGTTACCAGCGGGGGGGCACAGATACGCAGTATTTT.